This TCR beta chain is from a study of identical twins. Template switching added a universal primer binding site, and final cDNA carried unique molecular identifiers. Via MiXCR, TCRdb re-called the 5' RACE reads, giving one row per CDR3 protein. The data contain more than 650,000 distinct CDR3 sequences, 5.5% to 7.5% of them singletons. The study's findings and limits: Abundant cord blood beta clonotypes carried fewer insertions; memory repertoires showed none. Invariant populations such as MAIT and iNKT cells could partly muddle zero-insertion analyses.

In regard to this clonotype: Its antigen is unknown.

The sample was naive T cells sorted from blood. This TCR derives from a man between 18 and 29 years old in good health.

This CDR3 reads CASTSKGGNTEAFF. In DNA form, the CDR3 reads TGTGCCAGCACCTCGAAAGGGGGCAACACTGAAGCTTTCTTT. This chain connects TRBV3-1 to TRBJ1-1; 7 bases agree with TRBD1. The CDR3 loop spans 14 amino acids. Trimming removed 7 bases from V and 2 bases from J; junction bases left unmatched: 7. The germline gives CDR1 LGHDT, CDR2 YNNKEL (reference sequence).